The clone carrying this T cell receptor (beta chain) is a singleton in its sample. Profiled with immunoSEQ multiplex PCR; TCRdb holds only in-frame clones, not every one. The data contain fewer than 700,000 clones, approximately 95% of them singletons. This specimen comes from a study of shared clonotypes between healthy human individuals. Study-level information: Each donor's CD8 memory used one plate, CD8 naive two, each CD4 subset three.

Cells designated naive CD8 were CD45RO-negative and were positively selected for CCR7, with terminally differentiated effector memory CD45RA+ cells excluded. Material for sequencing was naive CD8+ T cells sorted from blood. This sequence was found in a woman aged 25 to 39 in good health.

CDR3 amino acids: CASSFYRAYEQYF. DNA of the CDR3: TGTGCCAGCAGTTTCTACAGAGCCTACGAGCAGTACTTC. The chain is built from TRBV28 and TRBJ2-7; D is unclear. The CDR3 is 13 residues long. Deletions cut 3 bases from V and 2 bases from J, with 8 bases between. The V gene's germline CDR1 is MDHEN and CDR2 SYDVKM.